The clone carrying this T cell receptor beta chain was recorded a few times. Its matching antigen is unknown. A second roughly 6 to 12 cycle PCR used barcoded and J-beta primers. TCRdb re-called the 5' RACE reads with MiXCR, one entry per CDR3 protein. This sample has 550,000 to 800,000 distinct CDR3 sequences; 21% occur once, and the top ten carry 3.5% to 4%. The entry originates in a study of blood T cells in healthy people across ages. Study results and limitations: With unsorted PBMCs, a conclusive comparison of naive versus antigen-experienced cells was not possible. Diversity of TCR beta per million T cells declined in a roughly linear way with age. Researchers deemed the diversity estimates from one million T cells underestimates.

This TCR derives from a man between 65 and 85 years old in good health. The sample was blood.

The CDR3 DNA is TGCGCCAGCAGCTTGGCCGCCCCGGGTGAGCAGTTCTTC. Protein: CASSLAAPGEQFF. The rearrangement links TRBV5-1 to TRBJ2-1; D unclear. The CDR3 runs 13 residues. V was pared by 0 bases and J by 9 bases, with 10 bases between. Germline V lookup: CDR1 SGHRS, CDR2 YFSETQ. The full variable domain, in which reference TRBV5-1 and TRBJ2-1 provide the parts outside the CDR3, is KAGVTQTPRYLIKTRGQQVTLSCSPISGHRSVSWYQQTPGQGLQFLFEYFSETQRNKGNFPGRFSGRQFSNSRSEMNVSTLELGDSALYLCASSLAAPGEQFFGPGTRLTVL.